This record covers a single T cell receptor beta chain. As yet, its antigen is unknown. These data are taken from a study of identical twins. Among all donors, each was a healthy Caucasian. Regarding the study as a whole: The study found excess low generation probability among twin-shared out-of-frame alpha sequences. Fewer insertions characterized abundant cord blood beta clonotypes, whereas memory repertoires showed none.

V trimming: 7 bases; J trimming: 7 bases; junction bases outside the gene matches: 10. The CDR3 has 14 amino acids. Germline V lookup: CDR1 ENHRY, CDR2 SYGVKD. Template switching added a universal primer binding site, and final cDNA carried unique molecular identifiers. TCRdb recomputed calls from the 5' RACE reads with MiXCR, one row per CDR3 protein. The sample carries 420,000 or so distinct CDR3 sequences, about a fifth recorded once. Source material: naive T cells sorted from blood. This TCR was sampled from a man aged 45 to 65 in good health. The V gene is TRBV10-3, the J gene TRBJ1-2, with 9 bases aligning to TRBD1. The CDR3 DNA is TGTGCCATCACCAGAGAGGACAGGGGATCTGGCTACACCTTC. Its protein product is CAITREDRGSGYTF.